This T cell receptor beta chain was observed in a study of technical replicates of blood from a handful of donors. Profiled with immunoSEQ multiplex PCR; TCRdb holds only in-frame clones, not every one. The sample holds 65,000 to 80,000 clones, over 90% seen once. The sequenced sample consisted of T cells isolated from PBMCs. This clonotype was obtained from a human donor in good health.

The CDR3: CASSWRFRGSNTEAFF. For the CDR3, the DNA is TGTGCCAGCAGCTGGAGGTTTCGGGGGTCGAACACTGAAGCTTTCTTT. The chain employs TRBV5-4 and TRBJ1-1, with D perhaps matching TRBD1 (5 bases). The CDR3 consists of 16 residues. Germline V CDR1 and CDR2: SGHNT, YYREEE (reference sequence). The germline V and J ends were trimmed by 3 bases and 1 base, with 16 bases remaining between them.